This T cell receptor beta chain was sequenced during a study of shared clonotypes between healthy human individuals. As concerns this clone: The antigen remains unidentified.

Whole-study findings and limits: Represented diversity, genetic and exposure-history alike, was limited by few donors.

The V gene end was trimmed by 5 bases and the J gene end by 1 base; junction bases not matched to a gene: 5. Germline CDR1 reads MNHEY; CDR2 reads SMNVEV (reference sequence). The CDR3 is made up of 15 amino acids. Free of recent acute infections or vaccinations, the donors were healthy HIV-negative adults. Investigators spread the genomic DNA of each subset evenly over several immunoSEQ plates. Measured with immunoSEQ multiplex PCR; TCRdb has only the in-frame clones, and not every one. The data contain approximately 470,000 clones, approximately 80% of them singletons. This chain joins TRBV27 and TRBJ2-7; 10 nucleotides agree with TRBD1. The source material was PBMCs. The receptor was derived from a woman in her forties in good health. Some clones in this sample may be carry-over from other donors' samples. This CDR3 reads CASSDRGPFSYEQYF. In nucleotides, the CDR3 is TGTGCCAGCAGTGACAGGGGGCCCTTTTCCTACGAGCAGTACTTC.